This T cell receptor (beta chain) was captured by sequencing in a study of shared clonotypes between healthy human individuals. Study results and limitations: Clonotypes which were not shared had lower generation probabilities than clonotypes that all four donors shared. The authors sampled blood alone, and tissue repertoires likely differ. The diversity represented, both genetic and in exposure history, was limited by few donors.

Per germline, CDR1 MNHNY and CDR2 SVGAGI (reference sequence). CDR3 length: 14 residues. Trimming stripped 4 bases from V and 1 base from J, with 11 bases between. Several immunoSEQ plates held equal portions of the genomic DNA taken from each subset. Some clones are missing from TCRdb's copy, which holds only in-frame ones; the method was immunoSEQ multiplex PCR. This table has roughly 2.6 million clones, around 94% appearing once. On this clone itself: Its target is unknown.

The TCR sequence derives from a man younger than 30 in good health. The sample consisted of naive CD4+ T cells sorted from blood. Noted subset: CD45RA+ positively selected. The chain links TRBV6-6 to TRBJ2-7, with D tentatively TRBD1 or TRBD2 (5 bases each). In DNA form, the CDR3 reads TGTGCCAGCAGTTTAAGGGACGGATCCTACGAGCAGTACTTC. As protein: CASSLRDGSYEQYF.